This entry lists 22 T cell receptor beta chains sequenced from one sample in a study of patients and donors after allogeneic stem cell transplantation (dated by TCRdb to between 2020 and 2021). The library was made by RT-PCR. Instrument on record: NextSeq 550. The raw public data were reprocessed by TCRdb itself: fastp quality trimming at Q25, MiXCR clonotype calling, in-frame beta chains only. For every CDR3 protein sequence, its rows merge into one entry that carries the most common genes and DNA. The sample table records some 880,000 distinct CDR3 sequences; over 15% of these occur just once. The ten most abundant clones make up roughly 6% of the sample. Sequencing was done on a sample of blood, either unsorted or a sorted T cell fraction (not recorded which). All receptors come from a human donor who was either an allogeneic HSCT recipient or a stem cell or donor lymphocyte infusion donor (not recorded which). It is not recorded whose cells these are; they may come from a transplant donor.

Note on this clonotype: A much larger clone sits a single nucleotide away, making a read error possible. This chain links TRBV7-2 with TRBJ2-1; 7 bases line up with TRBD1. The CDR3 length is 12 residues. Trimming cost V 5 bases and J 9 bases; bases outside gene matches: 4. CDR1 SGHTA and CDR2 FQGNSA come from the germline V gene. The CDR3 loop is CASSLQGIEQFF. As DNA, the CDR3 is TGTGCCAGCAGCCTACAGGGGATTGAGCAGTTCTTC.

This clonotype was seen a handful of times. V gene TRBV4-1 combines with J gene TRBJ2-1, with 13 bases lining up with TRBD2. Per the germline V gene, CDR1 is MGHRA and CDR2 is YSYEKL. The trim removed 2 bases at V and 1 base at J, leaving 8 bases unmatched. The CDR3 covers 19 residues. The CDR3 spells CASSQPGGLAGVSYNEQFF. The CDR3 coding sequence is TGCGCCAGCAGCCAACCCGGTGGACTAGCGGGGGTGTCCTACAATGAGCAGTTCTTC.

V and J are TRBV27 and TRBJ2-3, with D maybe TRBD1 (5 bases). This CDR3 spans 15 amino acids. The ends were cut back, 7 bases at V and 2 bases at J, with 16 bases in the middle. CDR1 is MNHEY and CDR2 is SMNVEV in the germline V gene (reference sequence). CDR3 DNA: TGTGCCAGCATTTCAGGGCAGGGATACACAGATACGCAGTATTTT. It is translated as CASISGQGYTDTQYF.

This clonotype was seen many times. The chain is built from TRBV12-3 or TRBV12-4 and TRBJ2-1; 9 nucleotides agree with TRBD2. The CDR3 totals 17 residues. The V gene end was trimmed by 5 bases and the J gene end by 5 bases; junction bases not matched to a gene: 13. CDR3 sequence (DNA): TGTGCCAGCAGTCTCCCAATGGGACTAGCTGGGAACAATGAGCAGTTCTTC. Its translation: CASSLPMGLAGNNEQFF.

This clonotype was counted only a few times. This chain joins TRBV4-3 and TRBJ1-1, with D unresolved. Per the germline V gene, CDR1 is LGHNA and CDR2 is YSLEER. This CDR3 has 15 amino acids. Deletions cut 0 bases from V and 5 bases from J, with 13 bases between. This CDR3 is CASSQDSGRGTEAFF. The DNA of the CDR3 is TGCGCCAGCAGCCAAGATTCGGGGAGAGGGACTGAAGCTTTCTTT.

The chain has TRBV6-5 and TRBJ2-3, with 8 bases matching TRBD1. Germline values: CDR1 MNHEY, CDR2 SVGAGI. This CDR3 has 16 amino acids. V lost 4 bases to trimming and J lost 0 bases; unmatched junction nucleotides: 6. Written as DNA, the CDR3 is TGTGCCAGCAGTTCATTGACAGGGGTTAGCACAGATACGCAGTATTTT. Translation gives CASSSLTGVSTDTQYF.

This clonotype was picked up many times. The gene calls are TRBV29-1 and TRBJ1-1; D call uncertain. Germline lookup yields CDR1 SQVTM and CDR2 ANQGSEA. The V end was cut by 2 bases, the J end by 0 bases, with 7 bases between. This CDR3 is built from 13 residues. The CDR3 nucleotides are TGCAGCGTTGAAAAACCTTTGAACACTGAAGCTTTCTTT. Its translation: CSVEKPLNTEAFF.

This clonotype was counted a few times. V usage is TRBV29-1 and J usage is TRBJ2-4; D is perhaps TRBD1 (6 bases). With 3 bases removed from V and 4 bases from J, the gap between germline ends came to 10 bases. The CDR3 runs 13 residues. Germline CDR1 reads SQVTM; CDR2 reads ANQGSEA. The CDR3 region is CSVERQGKNIQYF. As DNA, the CDR3 is TGCAGCGTTGAGCGGCAGGGGAAAAACATTCAGTACTTC.

This clonotype has a handful of counts. The CDR3 DNA reads TGTGCCAGCAGCATCACGGGTGTGGGACACCAAGAGACCCAGTACTTC. Translating gives CASSITGVGHQETQYF. The chain employs TRBV7-9 and TRBJ2-5; D assignment may be TRBD1 or TRBD2 (5 bases each). The germline V gene has CDR1 SEHNR and CDR2 FQNEAQ (reference sequence). This CDR3 contains 16 residues. V lost 5 bases and J lost 0, with 16 bases in between. Supplemented by reference TRBV7-9 and TRBJ2-5, the full variable domain reads DTGVSQNPRHKITKRGQNVTFRCDPISEHNRLYWYRQTLGQGPEFLTYFQNEAQLEKSRLLSDRFSAERPKGSFSTLEIQRTEQGDSAMYLCASSITGVGHQETQYFGPGTRLLVL.

This clonotype occurred a few times. This chain links TRBV5-1 with TRBJ2-1; TRBD2 aligns across 10 bases. The CDR3 extends over 14 amino acids. The J segment lost 5 bases and the V segment lost 4 bases, leaving 3 bases of the junction unmatched. Germline values: CDR1 SGHRS, CDR2 YFSETQ. DNA for the CDR3: TGCGCCAGCAGCCGGACTAGCGGCCACAATGAGCAGTTCTTC. This encodes CASSRTSGHNEQFF.

This clonotype came up a few times. V is TRBV25-1 and J is TRBJ2-3; 14 nucleotides line up with TRBD2. Germline V gene sequence: CDR1 MGHDK, CDR2 SYGVNS. Unmatched junction bases numbered 8, after V lost 4 bases and J lost 5 bases. The CDR3 is 17 amino acids. The CDR3 bases are TGTGCCAGCAGTGCTCCGGGACTAGCGGGAGTTATAGATACGCAGTATTTT. This codes for CASSAPGLAGVIDTQYF.

The chain employs TRBV6-1 and TRBJ2-2; D not certain. The V end was cut by 4 bases, the J end by 4 bases, with 10 bases between. The CDR3 totals 14 residues. The germline CDR1 and CDR2 sequences are MNHNS and SASEGT. The CDR3 nucleotides read TGTGCCAGCAGTGGGGCGCTCACCACCGGGGAGCTGTTTTTT. It encodes CASSGALTTGELFF.

The rearrangement uses TRBV20-1 and TRBJ2-5, with D uncertain. Trimming left V 0 bases short and J 8 bases short, with 13 bases between. The CDR3 runs 13 residues. Germline lookup yields CDR1 DFQATT and CDR2 SNEGSKA (reference sequence). CDR3 sequence: CSARDWPGSTQYF. CDR3 coding DNA: TGCAGTGCTAGAGATTGGCCTGGAAGCACCCAGTACTTC.

This clonotype was recorded a few times. The chain has TRBV25-1 and TRBJ2-1; 8 bases are shared with TRBD2. The V and J ends lost 2 bases and 3 bases, in that order; junction bases with no gene match: 6. The CDR3 totals 16 residues. Germline V gene sequence: CDR1 MGHDK, CDR2 SYGVNS. CDR3 in amino acids: CASSERYGGVYNEQFF. The CDR3 DNA reads TGTGCCAGCAGTGAAAGGTACGGGGGGGTCTACAATGAGCAGTTCTTC.

This clonotype was recorded many times. This chain links TRBV4-3 with TRBJ2-7; D possibly corresponds to TRBD1 (6 bases). The germline V and J ends were trimmed by 0 bases and 7 bases, with 22 bases remaining between them. The CDR3 runs to 17 residues. The germline CDR1 and CDR2 sequences are LGHNA and YSLEER. CDR3 in amino acids: CASSQDAGDLNRREQYF. DNA of the CDR3: TGCGCCAGCAGCCAAGATGCAGGGGACCTTAATCGACGAGAGCAGTACTTC.

This clonotype has only a few counts. This chain links TRBV7-9 with TRBJ2-3; 10 bases agree with TRBD2. The V segment lost 8 bases and the J segment 6 bases; nucleotides outside the gene matches: 14. CDR1 and CDR2 from the germline V gene are SEHNR and FQNEAQ (reference sequence). This CDR3 region has 16 residues. The chain's CDR3 is CASEDLVAGGGDTQYF. CDR3 DNA: TGTGCCAGCGAAGACTTAGTAGCGGGAGGAGGGGATACGCAGTATTTT.

The J gene is TRBJ1-2, the V gene TRBV20-1, with 7 bases matching TRBD1. Germline V gene sequence: CDR1 DFQATT, CDR2 SNEGSKA (reference sequence). This CDR3 comprises 15 residues. After removal of 3 bases from V and 3 bases from J, the junction contained 10 bases not matched to a gene. Here the CDR3 reads CSARTAGTAYYGYTF. The CDR3 coding sequence is TGCAGTGCTAGGACGGCCGGGACAGCTTACTATGGCTACACCTTC.

In its sample, this clonotype was seen a few times. The V gene is TRBV12-3 or TRBV12-4, the J gene TRBJ1-4; D gene unclear. Trimming shortened V by 4 bases and J by 9 bases, and 18 bases separated the two germline ends. The CDR3 consists of 15 residues. CDR3 protein: CASSSSLSDGKKLFF. The CDR3 DNA reads as TGTGCCAGCAGTTCCAGTCTCTCAGACGGTAAAAAACTGTTTTTT.

This clonotype was detected a few times. J is TRBJ2-7 and V is TRBV20-1, with a weak D call TRBD1 (6 bases). Germline V gene lookup returns CDR1 DFQATT and CDR2 SNEGSKA (reference sequence). This CDR3 has 15 amino acids. Trimming took 3 bases from V and 1 from J, leaving 16 bases between them. The CDR3, as DNA: TGCAGTGCTAGTAAACAGGGCCCCTTATCCTACGAGCAGTACTTC. Protein sequence: CSASKQGPLSYEQYF.

This clonotype was found many times. The V gene is TRBV29-1, the J gene TRBJ1-1, with a weak D call TRBD1 (5 bases). The germline CDR1 and CDR2 sequences are SQVTM and ANQGSEA. The V end was cut by 4 bases, the J end by 2 bases, with 14 bases between. The CDR3 consists of 14 residues. CDR3 sequence reads: CSVGGANINTEAFF. As DNA, the CDR3 is TGCAGCGTTGGAGGGGCGAACATAAACACTGAAGCTTTCTTT.

This sequence joins TRBV9 and TRBJ1-1; D not certain. V was pared by 3 bases and J by 0 bases, with 9 bases between. CDR1 SGDLS and CDR2 YYNGEE come from the germline V gene. This CDR3 comprises 14 residues. The CDR3 DNA reads as TGTGCCAGCAGCGCGCAGATGGTGAACACTGAAGCTTTCTTT. Amino acids: CASSAQMVNTEAFF.

Only a few counts were recorded for this clonotype. The chain combines TRBV5-6 with TRBJ1-4; 7 bases are shared with TRBD1. Per germline, CDR1 SGHDT and CDR2 YYEEEE. J lost 7 bases, V lost 2 bases, and 11 bases had no gene match. This CDR3 contains 16 residues. CDR3 protein: CASSFRRLQGSEKLFF. The CDR3 region has the DNA TGTGCCAGCAGCTTCCGTCGATTACAGGGGAGTGAAAAACTGTTTTTT.